Listed below are T cell receptor beta chains from one sample, sequenced in a study of blood T cell repertoires in COVID-19. Clones were sequenced by immunoSEQ multiplex PCR, and TCRdb holds only the in-frame ones, with some missing. The repertoire holds about 250,000 clones, with more than 70% as singletons. The specimen was peripheral blood. These receptors were collected from a woman at least 80 years old with COVID-19, enrolled during active disease. Each CDR3 is given with its conserved first and last residue. Fields, in order: D gene, J gene, clone size, V gene, CDR3 DNA, CDR3 protein. The D gene is left open where the match is weak. Clone size is not always given. Where it is, it says once, few, many or a class for expanded clones.

D gene: TRBD1
J gene: TRBJ2-4
clone size: .
V gene: TRBV27
CDR3 DNA: TGTGCCAGCAGTTCCGACAGGGGTGTAGGCATTCAGTACTTC
CDR3 protein: CASSSDRGVGIQYF

D gene: TRBD1
J gene: TRBJ1-3
clone size: .
V gene: TRBV2
CDR3 DNA: TGTGCCAGCAGTACCTACAGGGGGAGGGGAAACACCATATATTTT
CDR3 protein: CASSTYRGRGNTIYF

D gene: .
J gene: TRBJ1-3
clone size: .
V gene: TRBV15
CDR3 DNA: TGTGCCACCAGCAGAGAGGGCCCTGGAAACACCATATATTTT
CDR3 protein: CATSREGPGNTIYF

D gene: .
J gene: TRBJ2-1
clone size: .
V gene: TRBV5-1
CDR3 DNA: TGCGCCAGCAGCGCCGATGGACTCTCCTACAATGAGCAGTTCTTC
CDR3 protein: CASSADGLSYNEQFF

D gene: TRBD1
J gene: TRBJ2-5
clone size: .
V gene: TRBV6-5
CDR3 DNA: TGTGCCAGCACACGTAACAGGGGTTCGATTGAGACCCAGTACTTC
CDR3 protein: CASTRNRGSIETQYF

D gene: .
J gene: TRBJ2-1
clone size: .
V gene: TRBV18
CDR3 DNA: TGTGCCAGCTCAGACATACGCTCCTACAATGAGCAGTTCTTC
CDR3 protein: CASSDIRSYNEQFF

D gene: TRBD1
J gene: TRBJ2-5
clone size: .
V gene: TRBV3-1/TRBV3-2
CDR3 DNA: TGTGCCAGCAGCCGAGGGACAGGCGGCCAAGAGACCCAGTACTTC
CDR3 protein: CASSRGTGGQETQYF

D gene: .
J gene: TRBJ2-2
clone size: .
V gene: TRBV19
CDR3 DNA: TGTGCCAGTAGTATAGGAGGTTTCAATACCGGGGAGCTGTTTTTT
CDR3 protein: CASSIGGFNTGELFF

D gene: .
J gene: TRBJ1-6
clone size: .
V gene: TRBV5-1
CDR3 DNA: TGCGCCAGCAGCTGGAAACAGGGAAACAATTCACCCCTCCACTTT
CDR3 protein: CASSWKQGNNSPLHF

D gene: TRBD2
J gene: TRBJ2-1
clone size: .
V gene: TRBV7-9
CDR3 DNA: TGTGCCAGCAGCTTACCTGCGGGGGGCCTCGACAATGAGCAGTTCTTC
CDR3 protein: CASSLPAGGLDNEQFF

D gene: .
J gene: TRBJ2-1
clone size: .
V gene: TRBV7-9
CDR3 DNA: TGTGCCAGCAGCTCCCAATCCACTGGCTACAATGAGCAGTTCTTC
CDR3 protein: CASSSQSTGYNEQFF

D gene: .
J gene: TRBJ2-7
clone size: .
V gene: TRBV7-2
CDR3 DNA: TGTGCCAGCAGCTTAGATCAAAATTCCTACGAGCAGTACTTC
CDR3 protein: CASSLDQNSYEQYF

D gene: TRBD1
J gene: TRBJ1-6
clone size: once
V gene: TRBV3-1/TRBV3-2
CDR3 DNA: TGTGCCAGCAGCCAAGAGACAGGGGGAGGGAGTTCACCCCTCCACTTT
CDR3 protein: CASSQETGGGSSPLHF

D gene: .
J gene: TRBJ1-2
clone size: .
V gene: TRBV6-5
CDR3 DNA: TGTGCCAGCAGTTACTCTCGGACTGATAACTATGGCTACACCTTC
CDR3 protein: CASSYSRTDNYGYTF

D gene: TRBD1
J gene: TRBJ1-5
clone size: .
V gene: TRBV7-6
CDR3 DNA: TGTGCCAGCAGCTTAGATACAGGGGGCAGGGTGGAGCCCCAGCATTTT
CDR3 protein: CASSLDTGGRVEPQHF

D gene: .
J gene: TRBJ1-2
clone size: .
V gene: TRBV28
CDR3 DNA: TGTGCCAGCAGTTTAACCGCTGACCGAACAGGTGACTATGGCTACACCTTC
CDR3 protein: CASSLTADRTGDYGYTF